These T cell receptor beta chains were read from a single sample in a study of technical replicates of blood from a handful of donors. TCRdb's copy holds only in-frame clones and misses some; the assay was immunoSEQ multiplex PCR. The sample records about 83,000 clones, roughly nine tenths being singletons. Sequenced: T cells isolated from PBMCs. Receptors were obtained from a human donor in good health. Both conserved end residues are part of each CDR3. A D gene is named only where the DNA matches it firmly. Clone size is given for some rows only: seen once, a few or many times, or a class if the clone is expanded.

clone size	J gene	D gene	V gene	CDR3 DNA	CDR3 protein
NA	TRBJ2-2	TRBD1	TRBV28	TGTGCCAGCAGTTTAGCCGGGACAGGGCTGTCCGGGGAGCTGTTTTTT	CASSLAGTGLSGELFF
NA	TRBJ2-1	NA	TRBV6-4	TGTGCCAGCCATGTTAAAGGGAGCAACAATGAGCAGTTCTTC	CASHVKGSNNEQFF
NA	TRBJ2-1	NA	TRBV7-9	TGTGCCAGCAGCTTAGTACTAGTGTCCTACAATGAGCAGTTCTTC	CASSLVLVSYNEQFF
NA	TRBJ2-7	NA	TRBV5-1	TGCGCCAGCAGCTGGACTGGGACTGACGAGCAGTACTTC	CASSWTGTDEQYF
once	TRBJ2-5	NA	TRBV19	TGTGCCAGTAGTATAAGACTAGTCGTTGGGATCGAGACCCAGTACTTC	CASSIRLVVGIETQYF
once	TRBJ1-5	TRBD1	TRBV16	TGTGCCAGCAGCCAGGGTGGGGACAGGGGGCATGGACAGCCCCAGCATTTT	CASSQGGDRGHGQPQHF
NA	TRBJ2-7	NA	TRBV4-1	TGCGCCAGCAGCCAAGAGAGTTGGGACATACTTACCTACGAGCAGTACTTC	CASSQESWDILTYEQYF
NA	TRBJ1-4	TRBD1	TRBV28	TGTGCCAGCAGTTGGAGGGGACAGGTACCTGAAAAACTGTTTTTT	CASSWRGQVPEKLFF
NA	TRBJ2-2	TRBD2	TRBV9	TGTGCCAGCAGCGGGGGGACTAGCGGGGTCACCGGGGAGCTGTTTTTT	CASSGGTSGVTGELFF
NA	TRBJ2-2	NA	TRBV19	TGTGCCAGTAGTACAAGACAGACCGGGGAGCTGTTTTTT	CASSTRQTGELFF
NA	TRBJ2-7	NA	TRBV7-9	TGTGCCAGCAGTCCCGGACAGTTCTACGAGCAGTACTTC	CASSPGQFYEQYF
NA	TRBJ1-1	NA	TRBV28	TGTGCCAGCAGTTTTTCGGCGGCGGGGAACACTGAAGCTTTCTTT	CASSFSAAGNTEAFF
NA	TRBJ1-5	NA	TRBV7-2	TGTGCCAGCAGCCCCTTGGGCAGTAGGCAAAGTCAGCCCCAGCATTTT	CASSPLGSRQSQPQHF
NA	TRBJ2-2	NA	TRBV2	TGTGCCAGTATAGAAATGTACACCGGGGAGCTGTTTTTT	CASIEMYTGELFF
NA	TRBJ2-5	NA	TRBV28	TGTGCCAGCAGTTTATCCCTTTCAGGGTGGGACCAAGAGACCCAGTACTTC	CASSLSLSGWDQETQYF
NA	TRBJ1-1	NA	TRBV10-3	TGTGCCATCGGCAGGGCCACTGAAGCTTTCTTT	CAIGRATEAFF
NA	TRBJ2-7	NA	TRBV11-2	TGTGCCAGCAGCTTAGGCAGTTCCTACGAGCAGTACTTC	CASSLGSSYEQYF
NA	TRBJ2-1	TRBD2	TRBV15	TGTGCCACCATTCAGGGACTAGCGGGATTTAGCTCCTACAATGAGCAGTTCTTC	CATIQGLAGFSSYNEQFF
NA	TRBJ1-1	NA	TRBV18	TGTGCCAGCTCACCACAGGGGATTGAAGCTTTCTTT	CASSPQGIEAFF
NA	TRBJ2-5	TRBD2	TRBV29-1	TGCAGCGTTGAAGCGGGAGGGCTCCAAGAGACCCAGTACTTC	CSVEAGGLQETQYF
NA	TRBJ1-1	NA	TRBV4-2	TGTGCCAGCAGCCAATTCCAGGGGAACACTGAAGCTTTCTTT	CASSQFQGNTEAFF
few	TRBJ1-1	NA	TRBV15	TGTGCCACCAGCAGAGAGTTGTTCGGGAACACTGAAGCTTTCTTT	CATSRELFGNTEAFF
NA	TRBJ2-3	NA	TRBV11-2	TGTGCCAGCAGGGGACACAGCACAGATACGCAGTATTTT	CASRGHSTDTQYF
NA	TRBJ2-2	TRBD1	TRBV9	TGTGCCAGCACTCAGGGGGCATCGGGGGAGCTGTTTTTT	CASTQGASGELFF
once	TRBJ2-1	TRBD1	TRBV15	TGTGCCACCAGCAGGGAAGGTACAGGGGCGAGGGGAGATGAGCAGTTCTTC	CATSREGTGARGDEQFF
NA	TRBJ1-5	NA	TRBV28	TGTGCCAGCAGTTTAGGGGAGGTAGGGAATCAGCCCCAGCATTTT	CASSLGEVGNQPQHF
few	TRBJ2-5	NA	TRBV7-9	TGTGCCAGCAGCTTTGGTGGCGGGGGCAAAGAGACCCAGTACTTC	CASSFGGGGKETQYF
NA	TRBJ2-5	TRBD2	TRBV11-2	TGTGCCAGCAGCTTACGGGGGGGGAGGGAGGAGACCCAGTACTTC	CASSLRGGREETQYF